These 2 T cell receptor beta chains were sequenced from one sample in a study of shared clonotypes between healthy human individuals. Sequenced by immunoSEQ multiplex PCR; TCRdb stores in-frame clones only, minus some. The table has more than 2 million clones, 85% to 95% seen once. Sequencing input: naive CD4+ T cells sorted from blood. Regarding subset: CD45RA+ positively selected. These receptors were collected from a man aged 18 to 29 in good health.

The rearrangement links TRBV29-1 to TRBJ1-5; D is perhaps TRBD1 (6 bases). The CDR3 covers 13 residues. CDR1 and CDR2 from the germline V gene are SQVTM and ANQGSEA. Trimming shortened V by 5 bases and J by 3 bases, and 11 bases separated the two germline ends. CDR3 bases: TGCAGCGTTAGTACAGGGTCCAATCAGCCCCAGCATTTT. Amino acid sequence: CSVSTGSNQPQHF.

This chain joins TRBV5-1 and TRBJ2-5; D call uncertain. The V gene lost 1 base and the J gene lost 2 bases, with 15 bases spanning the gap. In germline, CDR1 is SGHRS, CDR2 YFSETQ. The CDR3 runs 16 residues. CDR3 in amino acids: CASSLIPTTNQETQYF. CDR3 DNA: TGCGCCAGCAGCTTGATCCCGACAACAAATCAAGAGACCCAGTACTTC.